These 22 T cell receptor beta chains were sequenced from one sample in a study of T cell changes during pregnancy in multiple sclerosis. Repertoires were generated with immunoSEQ multiplex PCR, while TCRdb's copy carries only in-frame clones and drops some. The sample contains about 55,000 clones, 80% to 90% of which appear only once. The sample was CD4+ T cells from peripheral blood mononuclear cells, taken in the first trimester of pregnancy. The receptors come from a female donor with multiple sclerosis, enrolled in a pregnancy study.

This sequence joins TRBV7-2 and TRBJ1-2; no clear D. Germline CDR1 reads SGHTA; CDR2 reads FQGNSA. The V end lost 5 bases, the J end lost 3 bases, and 10 bases lay between the germline ends. There are 13 residues in the CDR3. CDR3 protein: CASSPYRDYGYTF. CDR3 nucleotide sequence: TGTGCCAGCAGCCCCTACCGAGACTATGGCTACACCTTC.

This clone was observed once. The rearrangement uses TRBV7-4 and TRBJ2-3; 9 bases are a match to TRBD1. The trim removed 2 bases at V and 1 base at J, leaving 7 bases unmatched. Germline V CDR1 and CDR2: SGHVT, SQSDAQ. The CDR3 has 17 amino acids. The CDR3 DNA sequence: TGTGCCAGCAGCTTACCGTGCAGGACAGGGGGCACAGATACGCAGTATTTT. Protein sequence: CASSLPCRTGGTDTQYF.

V and J are TRBV7-3 and TRBJ1-6; 9 nucleotides align to TRBD1. CDR3 length: 14 residues. Looked up from germline, CDR1 is SGHTA and CDR2 is FQGTGA. The junction had 4 bases not matched to a gene; V was cut back by 4 bases and J by 9 bases. This CDR3 reads CASSSQGARSPLHF. Here the CDR3 DNA reads TGTGCCAGCAGCTCACAGGGGGCGCGTTCACCCCTCCACTTT.

This clone was seen once. The chain recombines TRBV6-9 with TRBJ1-6, with D uncertain. The germline V and J ends were trimmed by 2 bases and 3 bases, with 11 bases remaining between them. CDR1 MNHGY and CDR2 SVAAGI come from the germline V gene. The CDR3 sequence is 16 residues long. CDR3 residues: CASSYGWASYNSPLHF. The DNA of the CDR3 is TGTGCCAGCAGTTATGGTTGGGCGAGCTATAATTCACCCCTCCACTTT.

The sample holds one count of this clone. This rearrangement joins TRBV7-2 to TRBJ1-3; no reliable D call. CDR3 length: 15 amino acids. CDR1 and CDR2 (germline): SGHTA, FQGNSA. Trimming removed 3 bases from V and 0 bases from J, with 9 bases in between. Here the CDR3 reads CASSFVSLSGNTIYF. The CDR3, as DNA: TGTGCCAGCAGCTTTGTATCTCTCTCTGGAAACACCATATATTTT. Full variable domain (outside the CDR3, taken from reference TRBV7-2 and TRBJ1-3): GAGVSQSPSNKVTEKGKDVELRCDPISGHTALYWYRQSLGQGLEFLIYFQGNSAPDKSGLPSDRFSAERTGGSVSTLTIQRTQQEDSAVYLCASSFVSLSGNTIYFGEGSWLTVV.

The gene calls are TRBV10-3 and TRBJ1-1; 7 bases align to TRBD1. CDR3 size: 16 residues. The ends lost 6 bases at V and 1 base at J; junction bases unmatched: 11. The germline V gene has CDR1 ENHRY and CDR2 SYGVKD. The CDR3 spells CAISEPGQPQNTEAFF. CDR3 DNA sequence: TGTGCCATCAGCGAGCCGGGACAGCCGCAGAACACTGAAGCTTTCTTT.

V and J are TRBV6-5 and TRBJ1-6; 8 bases agree with TRBD1. This CDR3 region has 15 residues. Per the germline V gene, CDR1 is MNHEY and CDR2 is SVGAGI. V gave up 0 bases and J gave up 7 bases; unmatched junction bases: 2. The CDR3 region has the DNA TGTGCCAGCAGTTACTCGACAGGGGCCAATTCACCCCTCCACTTT. It translates to CASSYSTGANSPLHF.

The chain recombines TRBV11-3 with TRBJ2-1, with a possible D match to TRBD2 (6 bases). Trimming removed 9 bases from V and 1 base from J, with 16 bases in between. Germline-derived CDR1 and CDR2 are SGHNT and YENEEA. This CDR3 is 15 amino acids long. CDR3 in amino acids: CASSRPGGSYNEQFF. The CDR3 nucleotides read TGTGCCAGTTCCCGGCCCGGGGGTTCCTACAATGAGCAGTTCTTC.

The V and J genes are TRBV7-8 and TRBJ2-7; the D is unclear. Germline V gene lookup returns CDR1 SGHVS and CDR2 FQNEAQ. Between the trimmed V and J ends, which lost 1 base and 0 bases, there was a span of 4 bases. The CDR3 spans 13 residues. CDR3: CASSLDSSYEQYF. In DNA form, the CDR3 reads TGTGCCAGCAGCTTAGACAGCTCCTACGAGCAGTACTTC.

This clone came up once. The genes are TRBV30 and TRBJ1-3, with a tentative D call TRBD1 (6 bases). The CDR3 spans 17 residues. Trimming cost V 0 bases and J 3 bases, with 18 bases left between them. The germline gives CDR1 GTSNPN, CDR2 SVGIG (reference sequence). Here the CDR3 DNA reads TGTGCCTGGAGTGTTTTCAGGGGCGCGATGGGTGGAAACACCATATATTTT. Amino acids: CAWSVFRGAMGGNTIYF.

This chain links TRBV5-4 with TRBJ1-3, with D hard to call. Trimming pared 0 bases from V and 0 bases from J, leaving 7 bases between. CDR1 and CDR2 (germline): SGHNT, YYREEE (reference sequence). CDR3 length equals 15 residues. In nucleotides, the CDR3 is TGTGCCAGCAGCTTGGATATACTCTCTGGAAACACCATATATTTT. Translated, it gives CASSLDILSGNTIYF.

The CDR3 DNA is TGTGCCAGCAGTGAAACCTTGGGAAGCATAGGGGGAGGCTACACCTTC. It is translated as CASSETLGSIGGGYTF. The rearrangement links TRBV6-1 to TRBJ1-2, with D maybe TRBD1 (6 bases). Per germline, CDR1 MNHNS and CDR2 SASEGT. CDR3 length: 16 amino acids. The germline V and J ends were trimmed by 2 bases and 8 bases, with 21 bases remaining between them.

This rearrangement joins TRBV6-6 to TRBJ2-5; 7 bases map to TRBD1. Germline V lookup: CDR1 MNHNY, CDR2 SVGAGI (reference sequence). The trim removed 6 bases at V and 3 bases at J, leaving 4 bases unmatched. The CDR3 totals 13 residues. CDR3 DNA sequence: TGTGCCAGCAGATCCGGGACAGAAGAGACCCAGTACTTC. Its translation: CASRSGTEETQYF.

The rearrangement joins TRBV5-5 to TRBJ2-5, with D unresolved. Germline loops: CDR1 SGHKS, CDR2 YYEKEE (reference sequence). The CDR3 length is 11 residues. Trimming cost V 2 bases and J 5 bases, with 4 bases left between them. Written as DNA, the CDR3 is TGTGCCAGCAGCTTATCGGAGACCCAGTACTTC. This translates into CASSLSETQYF.

This chain links TRBV30 with TRBJ2-7; 7 bases fit TRBD2. The CDR3 has 15 amino acids. Germline V lookup: CDR1 GTSNPN, CDR2 SVGIG (reference sequence). V was clipped by 1 base and J by 3 bases; unmatched bases: 9. CDR3: CAWSGQPPGGYEQYF. Written as DNA, the CDR3 is TGTGCCTGGAGTGGCCAGCCACCGGGGGGCTACGAGCAGTACTTC.

The rearrangement uses TRBV5-1 and TRBJ2-2, with TRBD2 matching over 12 bases. Germline trimming cut 5 bases from V and 3 bases from J; bases unmatched to any gene: 2. CDR1 and CDR2 from the germline V gene are SGHRS and YFSETQ. This CDR3 has 15 amino acids. The CDR3 loop reads CASRRLAGDTGELFF. In nucleotides, the CDR3 is TGCGCCAGCAGGAGACTAGCGGGGGACACCGGGGAGCTGTTTTTT. The full variable domain, rest sourced from reference TRBV5-1 and TRBJ2-2, is KAGVTQTPRYLIKTRGQQVTLSCSPISGHRSVSWYQQTPGQGLQFLFEYFSETQRNKGNFPGRFSGRQFSNSRSEMNVSTLELGDSALYLCASRRLAGDTGELFFGEGSRLTVL.

CDR3 DNA sequence: TGTGCCAGCAGCTCCACCAGCTCCTATAATTCACCCCTCCACTTT. Protein sequence: CASSSTSSYNSPLHF. The genes are TRBV7-3 and TRBJ1-6, with unresolved D. V was cut by 4 bases and J by 0 bases, with 7 bases left in between. The germline CDR1 and CDR2 sequences are SGHTA and FQGTGA. This CDR3 has 15 amino acids.

The V call is TRBV4-3, the J call TRBJ1-6; D ambiguous. The CDR3 sequence is 15 residues long. In germline, CDR1 is LGHNA, CDR2 YSLEER. Trimming shortened V by 0 bases and J by 13 bases, and 16 bases separated the two germline ends. The chain's CDR3 is CASSQDLSVAGPLHF. In DNA, the CDR3 is TGCGCCAGCAGCCAAGATCTGAGTGTCGCGGGGCCCCTCCACTTT.

This sequence joins TRBV11-2 and TRBJ2-1, with D possibly TRBD1 on 5 matching bases. Germline CDR1 and CDR2: SGHAT and FQNNGV. V was clipped by 0 bases and J by 8 bases, with 8 bases between them. The CDR3 runs to 13 residues. CDR3 residues: CASSLEAGYEQFF. The CDR3 DNA is TGTGCCAGCAGCTTAGAAGCAGGGTATGAGCAGTTCTTC.

This chain joins TRBV29-1 and TRBJ2-5; no definite D call. CDR1 is SQVTM and CDR2 is ANQGSEA in the germline V gene. The V and J ends lost 4 bases and 2 bases respectively, with 11 bases between them. The CDR3 is 13 amino acids. The CDR3 region has the DNA TGCAGCGTTGTGTCGCAGGCTCAAGAGACCCAGTACTTC. Its protein is CSVVSQAQETQYF. Supplemented by reference TRBV29-1 and TRBJ2-5, the full variable domain reads SAVISQKPSRDICQRGTSLTIQCQVDSQVTMMFWYRQQPGQSLTLIATANQGSEATYESGFVIDKFPISRPNLTFSTLTVSNMSPEDSSIYLCSVVSQAQETQYFGPGTRLLVL.

The chain carries TRBV11-3 and TRBJ2-7; D remains ambiguous. V was shortened by 6 bases and J by 0 bases, with 9 bases between the two germline ends. Germline V CDR1 and CDR2: SGHNT, YENEEA. This CDR3 comprises 13 residues. Here the CDR3 DNA reads TGTGCCAGCAGTCTGCGAGACTCCTACGAGCAGTACTTC. Residues: CASSLRDSYEQYF.

The chain couples TRBV18 to TRBJ2-1, with 11 bases lining up with TRBD2. The CDR3 is made up of 15 amino acids. V shed 6 bases, J shed 6 bases, and the junction held 7 bases outside the gene matches. CDR1 is KGHSH and CDR2 is LQKENI in the germline V gene. The CDR3, as DNA: TGTGCCAGCTCGCTTATAGCGGGAGGGCCCAATGAGCAGTTCTTC. Translation: CASSLIAGGPNEQFF.